Detailed here is one TCR beta chain. Its antigen remains unknown. J gave up 1 base and V 4 bases, and 5 bases lay outside the gene matches. The CDR3 extends over 15 amino acids. Germline assignment: CDR1 LNHDA and CDR2 SQIVND (reference sequence). The sample originates from a study of siplizumab effects on memory and regulatory T cells. Broader study findings: Naive or memory phenotype assignment was not possible for roughly 75-95% of proliferating CD4+ or CD8+ clones.

Repertoires were generated with immunoSEQ multiplex PCR, while TCRdb's copy carries only in-frame clones and drops some. The sample carries about 72,000 clones, about 90% recorded once. This sequence joins TRBV19 and TRBJ2-7; 9 bases are shared with TRBD1. The TCR was taken from a human donor in good health. Sequences were obtained from CD8+ T cells sorted from blood. CDR3 sequence reads: CASSTGTGLSYEQYF. CDR3 coding DNA: TGTGCCAGTAGTACGGGGACAGGGCTTTCCTACGAGCAGTACTTC.